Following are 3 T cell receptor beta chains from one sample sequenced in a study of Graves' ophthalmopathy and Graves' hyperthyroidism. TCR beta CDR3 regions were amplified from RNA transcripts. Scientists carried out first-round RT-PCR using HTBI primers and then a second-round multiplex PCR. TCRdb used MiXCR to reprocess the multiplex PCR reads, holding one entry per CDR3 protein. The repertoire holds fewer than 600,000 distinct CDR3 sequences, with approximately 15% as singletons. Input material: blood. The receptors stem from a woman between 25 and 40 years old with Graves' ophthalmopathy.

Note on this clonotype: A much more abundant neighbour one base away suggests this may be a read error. In DNA, the CDR3 is TGTGCCAGCAGCCCCCACAGGGGCGGCGGCACTGAAGCTTGCTTT. It yields the protein CASSPHRGGGTEACF. The chain links TRBV7-2 to TRBJ1-1; TRBD1 matches at 7 bases. Per the germline V gene, CDR1 is SGHTA and CDR2 is FQGNSA. The length of the CDR3 is 15 residues.

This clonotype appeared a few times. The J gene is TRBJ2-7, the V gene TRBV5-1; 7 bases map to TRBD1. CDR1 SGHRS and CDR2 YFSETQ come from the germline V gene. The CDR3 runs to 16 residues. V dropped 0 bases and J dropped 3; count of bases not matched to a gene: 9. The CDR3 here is CASSLAGLTGFYEQYF. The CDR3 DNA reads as TGCGCCAGCAGCTTGGCCGGACTGACAGGGTTCTACGAGCAGTACTTC.

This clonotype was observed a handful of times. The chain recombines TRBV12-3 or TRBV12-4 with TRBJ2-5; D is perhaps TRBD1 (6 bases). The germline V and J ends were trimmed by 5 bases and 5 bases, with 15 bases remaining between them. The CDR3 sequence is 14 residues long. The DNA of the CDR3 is TGTGCCAGCAGTCCTGCCAGGGGCAGCGAGACCCAGTACTTC. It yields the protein CASSPARGSETQYF.